This T cell receptor (beta chain) is from a study of shared clonotypes between healthy human individuals. Note on this clone: This may stem from a read error, because a much larger clone lies one nucleotide away.

The CDR3 extends over 12 amino acids. Germline-derived CDR1 and CDR2 are SGHDT and YYEEEE. Trimming removed 5 bases from V and 3 bases from J; junction bases left unmatched: 2. Only in-frame clones appear in the TCRdb table, and some are missing; sequencing was by immunoSEQ multiplex PCR. The sample carries about 680,000 clones, around 73% recorded once. The genes are TRBV5-6 and TRBJ2-7, with TRBD1 identical over 7 bases. The clonotype originates from a woman in her 30s in good health. Material for sequencing was memory CD4+ T cells sorted from blood. Subset of the sample: CD45RA-negative fraction. CDR3 sequence (DNA): TGTGCCAGCAGTCGGGACAGCTACGAGCAGTACTTC. Residues: CASSRDSYEQYF.